Below, one T cell receptor (beta chain) is given with its context. The antigen remains unidentified. Assay: immunoSEQ multiplex PCR; the TCRdb copy retains only in-frame clones and omits some. The profile covers approximately 110,000 clones, with 92% appearing a single time and approximately 3.5% taken by the ten largest. The sample comes from a study of CD4+ T cells in melanoma. General study findings and limits: Neoantigen-specific CD4+ T cells in melanoma reportedly had diverse differentiation states. CD8+ T cell, macrophage and B cell function reportedly correlated with neoantigen-specific CD4+ T cells.

The CDR3 sequence is 12 residues long. The ends were cut back, 5 bases at V and 2 bases at J, with 7 bases in the middle. The germline gives CDR1 MNHNY, CDR2 SVGAGI (reference sequence). This receptor was identified in a human donor with melanoma. Sequenced input: peripheral blood. This rearrangement joins TRBV6-6 to TRBJ2-7; D gene ambiguous. CDR3 bases: TGTGCCAGCAGTGACGACCCCTACGAGCAGTACTTC. Its translation: CASSDDPYEQYF.